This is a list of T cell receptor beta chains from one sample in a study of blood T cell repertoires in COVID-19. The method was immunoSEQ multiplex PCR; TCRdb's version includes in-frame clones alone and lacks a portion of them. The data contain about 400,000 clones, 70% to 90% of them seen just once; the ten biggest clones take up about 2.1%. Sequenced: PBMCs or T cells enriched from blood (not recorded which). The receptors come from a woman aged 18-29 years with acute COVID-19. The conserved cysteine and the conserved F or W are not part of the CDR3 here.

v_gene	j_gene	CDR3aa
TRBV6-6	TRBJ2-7	ASSSLDRGHEQY
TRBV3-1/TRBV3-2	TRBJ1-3	ASSQGQVGNTIY
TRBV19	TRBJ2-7	ASSRQIDYEQY
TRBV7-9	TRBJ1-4	ASSLSTGPNEKLF
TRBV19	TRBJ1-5	ASSIGERNQPQH
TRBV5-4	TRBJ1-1	ASSNNDRGTEAF
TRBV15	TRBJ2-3	ATSRATTSTDTQY
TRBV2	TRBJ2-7	ASSEAPLSYEQY
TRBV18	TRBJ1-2	ASSRPGGGYGYT
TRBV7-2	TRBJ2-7	ASSPSGSAYEQY
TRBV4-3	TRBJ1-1	ASSQEPGMNTEAF
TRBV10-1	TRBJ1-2	ASSESKTGFGYT
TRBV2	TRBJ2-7	ASSTPGQGTYEQY
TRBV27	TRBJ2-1	ATGTSGLFEQF
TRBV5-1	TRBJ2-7	ASSSSGGYEQY
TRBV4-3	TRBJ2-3	ASSQDLAGSTDTQY
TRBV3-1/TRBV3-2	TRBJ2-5	ASRPIASGGQETQY
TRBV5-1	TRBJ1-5	ASSSGQGDQPQH
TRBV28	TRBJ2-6	ASSPIRANVLT
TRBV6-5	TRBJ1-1	ASSMGQGSFEAF
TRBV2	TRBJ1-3	ASVGGSGNTIY
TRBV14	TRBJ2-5	ASSRAIQETQY
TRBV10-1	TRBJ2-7	ASGKTGGGQQY
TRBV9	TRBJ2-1	ASSAGTSGSNEQF
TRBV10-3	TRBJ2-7	AISGPTGQGRQY
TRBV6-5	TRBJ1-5	ASMAGGPVNQPQH
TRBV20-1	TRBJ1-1	SARPQGEAF
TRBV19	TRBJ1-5	ASSIGGQGNQPQH
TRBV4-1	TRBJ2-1	ASSTKTSLSYNEQF
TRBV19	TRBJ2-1	ASKDSGSFSTEQF
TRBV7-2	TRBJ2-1	ASSQSSGGAYEQF
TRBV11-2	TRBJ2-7	ASSKTRGTYEQY
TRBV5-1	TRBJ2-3	ASSLVSELRTDTQY
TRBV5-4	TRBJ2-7	ASSRVGREQY
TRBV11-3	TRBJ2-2	ASSPGQGQNTGELF
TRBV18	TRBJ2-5	ASSPRQGWQETQY
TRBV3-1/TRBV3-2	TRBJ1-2	ASSQDAEGVGYT
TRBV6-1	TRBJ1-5	ASSDPQQPQH
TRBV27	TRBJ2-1	ASSPGDFQYEQF
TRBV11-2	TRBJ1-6	ASSYGTDNSPLH
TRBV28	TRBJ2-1	ASGLAGGNEQF